Shown below are 9 T cell receptor beta chains from a single sample sequenced in a study of PD-1 blockade in classical Hodgkin lymphoma. This sample's time point: cycle 4 day 1 (C4D1), after less than seven weeks of nivolumab. All the patients suffered relapse after autologous stem cell transplantation, and brentuximab vedotin exposure differed. Isolation of CD4+ T cells from thawed PBMCs was performed by magnetic negative selection. Sequencing used immunoSEQ multiplex PCR; TCRdb keeps in-frame clones, though not all of them. The repertoire has 34,000 or so clones, 92% of them found once; the top ten carry roughly 0.29%. The sequencing used CD4+ T cells from blood, collected before the fourth cycle of nivolumab. The receptors stem from a human donor with classical Hodgkin lymphoma.

The J gene is TRBJ1-2, the V gene TRBV9; no definite D call. Germline V gene lookup returns CDR1 SGDLS and CDR2 YYNGEE. CDR3 length: 11 amino acids. V lost 1 base and J lost 8, with 6 bases in between. Here the CDR3 reads CASSVPRGYTF. CDR3 sequence (DNA): TGTGCCAGCAGCGTACCCAGGGGCTACACCTTC.

CDR3 bases: TGTGCCAGCAGCTTATTTGGAAAGGGGGCAAACGGCTACACCTTC. Translating it yields CASSLFGKGANGYTF. The chain has TRBV11-3 and TRBJ1-2, with TRBD1 matching over 7 bases. Germline V gene lookup returns CDR1 SGHNT and CDR2 YENEEA. This CDR3 is 15 amino acids long. The trim removed 2 bases at V and 8 bases at J, leaving 11 bases unmatched.

V is TRBV5-8 and J is TRBJ2-5; TRBD1 agrees at 10 bases. This CDR3 comprises 16 residues. CDR1 is SGHTS, CDR2 YDEGEE, per germline. V lost 4 bases, J lost 3 bases, and 9 bases stayed unmatched. This chain's CDR3 is CASSLRGTGEEETQYF. The CDR3 nucleotides read TGTGCCAGCAGCCTCAGGGGGACAGGGGAGGAAGAGACCCAGTACTTC. Using reference TRBV5-8 and TRBJ2-5 for the parts outside the CDR3, the full variable domain is EAGVTQSPTHLIKTRGQQATLRCSPISGHTSVYWYQQALGLGLQFLLWYDEGEERNRGNFPPRFSGRQFPNYSSELNVNALELEDSALYLCASSLRGTGEEETQYFGPGTRLLVL.

This clone was recorded once. The chain has TRBV29-1 and TRBJ2-7, with D hard to call. The V gene lost 2 bases and the J gene lost 1 base, with 9 bases spanning the gap. Germline V CDR1 and CDR2: SQVTM, ANQGSEA. The CDR3 totals 13 residues. The CDR3 DNA follows: TGCAGCGTTGAACTTGCGGCGTCCTACGAGCAGTACTTC. Its protein product is CSVELAASYEQYF.

This rearrangement joins TRBV5-4 to TRBJ1-2; tentative D call: TRBD1 (6 bases). The CDR3 spans 19 residues. V was trimmed by 4 bases and J by 4 bases, leaving 29 bases between them. Germline V gene data show CDR1 as SGHNT and CDR2 as YYREEE (reference sequence). The CDR3 nucleotides read TGTGCCAGCAGCCCAGCACAGGGCCGATTGAGGCCTAAGCTCTATGGCTACACCTTC. Translated: CASSPAQGRLRPKLYGYTF.

This chain uses TRBV10-3 with TRBJ1-1; D not certain. Germline V gene lookup returns CDR1 ENHRY and CDR2 SYGVKD. The CDR3 length is 13 residues. V shed 4 bases and J shed 5 bases, with 11 bases lying between them. CDR3 region: CAISGPPGTEAFF. CDR3 coding DNA: TGTGCCATCAGTGGGCCACCGGGGACTGAAGCTTTCTTT.

CDR3 in DNA: TGTGCCAGTCTCGACAGAATTACTGAAAAACTGTTTTTT. It codes for CASLDRITEKLFF. This chain connects TRBV19 to TRBJ1-4, with TRBD1 as a possible D gene (5 bases). The V end was cut by 8 bases, the J end by 7 bases, with 14 bases between. The V gene's germline CDR1 is LNHDA and CDR2 SQIVND (reference sequence). The CDR3 is 13 residues long.

The chain is built from TRBV19 and TRBJ2-3; unclear D gene. The CDR3 extends over 12 amino acids. The germline gives CDR1 LNHDA, CDR2 SQIVND (reference sequence). V was shortened by 6 bases and J by 0 bases, with 4 bases between the two germline ends. The CDR3 nucleotides are TGTGCCAGTAGAAGTAGCACAGATACGCAGTATTTT. Translated, it gives CASRSSTDTQYF.

The chain couples TRBV6-5 to TRBJ2-7; D might be TRBD1 or TRBD2, each matching 5 bases. This CDR3 comprises 14 residues. The germline V gene encodes CDR1 MNHEY and CDR2 SVGAGI. Trimming shortened V by 5 bases and J by 4 bases, and 15 bases separated the two germline ends. Here the CDR3 reads CASSSVGEGYEQYF. CDR3 bases: TGTGCCAGCAGTAGCGTGGGGGAAGGGTACGAGCAGTACTTC.